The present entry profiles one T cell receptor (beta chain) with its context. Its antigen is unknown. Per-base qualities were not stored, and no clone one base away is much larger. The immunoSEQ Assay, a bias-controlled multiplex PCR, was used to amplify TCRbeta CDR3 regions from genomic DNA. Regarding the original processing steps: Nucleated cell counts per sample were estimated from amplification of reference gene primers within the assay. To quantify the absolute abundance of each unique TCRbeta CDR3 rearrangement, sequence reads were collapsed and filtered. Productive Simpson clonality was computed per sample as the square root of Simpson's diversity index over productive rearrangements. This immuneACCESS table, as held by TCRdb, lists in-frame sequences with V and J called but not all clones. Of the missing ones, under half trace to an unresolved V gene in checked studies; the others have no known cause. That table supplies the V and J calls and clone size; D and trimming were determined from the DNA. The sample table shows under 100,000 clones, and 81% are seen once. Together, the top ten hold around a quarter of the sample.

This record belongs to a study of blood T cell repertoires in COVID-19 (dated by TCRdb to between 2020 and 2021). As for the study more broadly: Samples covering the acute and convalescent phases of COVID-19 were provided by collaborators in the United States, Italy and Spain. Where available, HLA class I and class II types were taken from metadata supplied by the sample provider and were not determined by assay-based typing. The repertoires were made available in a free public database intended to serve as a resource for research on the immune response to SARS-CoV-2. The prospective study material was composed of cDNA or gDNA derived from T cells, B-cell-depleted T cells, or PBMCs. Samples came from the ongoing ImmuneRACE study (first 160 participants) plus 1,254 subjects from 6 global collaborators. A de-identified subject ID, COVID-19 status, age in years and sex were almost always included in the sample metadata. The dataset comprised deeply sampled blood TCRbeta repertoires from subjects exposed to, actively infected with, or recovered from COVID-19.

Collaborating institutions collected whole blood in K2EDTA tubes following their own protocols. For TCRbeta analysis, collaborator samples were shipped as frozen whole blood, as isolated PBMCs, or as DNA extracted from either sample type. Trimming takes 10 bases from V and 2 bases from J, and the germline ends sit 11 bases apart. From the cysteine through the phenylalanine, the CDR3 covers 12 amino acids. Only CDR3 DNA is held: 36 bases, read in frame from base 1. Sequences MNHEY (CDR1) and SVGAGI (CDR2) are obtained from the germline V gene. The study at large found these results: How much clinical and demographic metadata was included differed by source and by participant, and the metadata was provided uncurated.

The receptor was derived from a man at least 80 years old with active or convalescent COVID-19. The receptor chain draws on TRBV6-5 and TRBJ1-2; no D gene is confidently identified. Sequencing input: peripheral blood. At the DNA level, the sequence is TGTGCCACCTCAGGAGGGAACTATGGCTACACCTTC. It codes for CATSGGNYGYTF.